This T cell receptor (beta chain) appears in the sequencing data of a study of CD8+ T cells in alopecia areata. As for the study in general: Among treated patients, oral tofacitinib was administered at 5 to 10 mg twice daily. Study-wide findings and caveats: Clonality in lesional scalp, especially alopecia totalis/universalis, exceeded that of normal scalp. Tofacitinib significantly lowered scalp clonality and expanded CD8+ clones among the top 100. Tofacitinib did not eliminate many expanded lesional clones from scalp or blood.

The CDR3 loop spans 14 amino acids. V dropped 1 base and J dropped 4 bases, with 10 bases sitting between them. Germline V gene lookup returns CDR1 MGHRA and CDR2 YSYEKL. This clone was observed a few times. Its antigen remains unknown. Treatment of the sample: oral pan-JAK inhibitor, 5-10 mg twice daily. It was cDNA, reverse transcribed from extracted RNA, that served as the sequencing template. Generated by immunoSEQ multiplex PCR, the TCRdb table keeps only in-frame clones and is missing some. The sample records 270,000 or so clones, 58% being singletons. The source is a human donor with alopecia areata. This specimen consisted of CD4+ T cells sorted from blood, obtained at week 24, from a patient treated with tofacitinib. This rearrangement joins TRBV4-1 to TRBJ1-1; D gene uncertain. The CDR3 loop reads CASSQALGRTEAFF. CDR3 DNA sequence: TGCGCCAGCAGCCAAGCTCTTGGGCGCACTGAAGCTTTCTTT.